This T cell receptor (beta chain) was identified during a study of CD8+ T cells in alopecia areata. Overall study: A regimen of oral tofacitinib, 5 to 10 mg twice daily, was given to treated patients. Patients took tofacitinib for 6 to 18 months, followed by 6 drug-free months.

The treatment was: oral pan-JAK inhibitor, 5-10 mg twice daily. Researchers gathered lesional scalp punch biopsies and peripheral blood from patients with alopecia areata. This clone was seen only a few times. Its antigen is as yet unknown. The CDR3 length is 13 residues. V was pared by 4 bases and J by 7 bases, with 13 bases between. Germline-derived CDR1 and CDR2 are PRHDT and FYEKMQ (reference sequence). RNA was extracted and reverse transcribed into cDNA as the sequencing template. TCRdb's table, derived via immunoSEQ multiplex PCR, lists solely in-frame clones and lacks some. In the table there are around 19,000 clones, approximately 56% of which are singletons. The study's findings and limits: Lesional scalp, especially alopecia totalis/universalis, showed higher clonality than normal scalp. Normal skin's resident alphabeta T cells are sequenced alongside lesional scalp T cells.

The material was skin, obtained at week 4, from a patient treated with tofacitinib. The sequence was collected from a human donor with alopecia areata. The chain combines TRBV13 with TRBJ1-2; D gene ambiguous. In DNA form, the CDR3 reads TGTGCCAGCAGCTCGGACGGTGCTGGTGGCTACACCTTC. Amino acids: CASSSDGAGGYTF.